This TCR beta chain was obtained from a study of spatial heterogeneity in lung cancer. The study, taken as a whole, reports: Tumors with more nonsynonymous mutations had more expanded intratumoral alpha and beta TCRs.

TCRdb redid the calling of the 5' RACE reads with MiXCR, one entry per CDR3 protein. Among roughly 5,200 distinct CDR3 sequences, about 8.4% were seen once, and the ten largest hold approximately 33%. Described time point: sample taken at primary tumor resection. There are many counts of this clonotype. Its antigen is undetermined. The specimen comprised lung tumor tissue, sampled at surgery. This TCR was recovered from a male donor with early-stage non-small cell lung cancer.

The CDR3 reads CASRLGAGSPLHF. CDR3 in DNA: TGTGCCAGCAGGTTGGGAGCGGGCTCACCCCTCCACTTT. This rearrangement joins TRBV13 to TRBJ1-6; D is uncertain. V lost 6 bases to trimming and J lost 10 bases, with 13 bases between them. The CDR3 loop spans 13 amino acids. Germline V CDR1 and CDR2: PRHDT, FYEKMQ (reference sequence).